The 6 T cell receptor beta chains listed next were all sequenced from one sample in a study of regulatory T cells in long-lasting Graves disease. CDR3-region Arm-PCR and iRepertoire HTBI primers produced the TCR beta libraries. In TCRdb, the multiplex PCR reads were re-called with MiXCR into one record per CDR3 protein. The data show approximately 440,000 distinct CDR3 sequences, 23% seen once. Stated time point: persistent/refractory GD, antithyroid drugs over 5 years with positive TRAb. Making the TCR library involved RNA that had been extracted from PBMCs. The specimen was peripheral blood mononuclear cells (PBMCs), collected when the disease was refractory, from a patient treated with antithyroid drugs. These receptors were obtained from a female donor with Graves disease.

CDR3 sequence (DNA): TGTGCCACCAGCACGGGGGCTGCGCGCGGCTACACCTTC. Residues: CATSTGAARGYTF. The gene calls are TRBV15 and TRBJ1-2; a possible D gene is TRBD1 (6 bases). CDR1 is LNHNV, CDR2 YYDKDF, per germline (reference sequence). CDR3 size: 13 residues. V was shortened by 4 bases and J by 8 bases, with 14 bases between the two germline ends.

In the case of this clonotype: A far larger clone lies a single base away; this is likely a read error. V is TRBV11-2 and J is TRBJ2-5, with a weak D call TRBD1 (6 bases). Germline CDR1 is SGHAT and CDR2 is FQNNGV. The CDR3 length is 16 residues. The CDR3 region has the DNA TGTGCCAGCGGCTTAGGAGGCCTCGGGACACAAGAGACCCAGTACTTC. Amino acid sequence: CASGLGGLGTQETQYF.

This clonotype was picked up a small number of times. The V gene is TRBV20-1, the J gene TRBJ2-7; 8 bases fit TRBD1. Germline loops: CDR1 DFQATT, CDR2 SNEGSKA (reference sequence). This CDR3 has 14 amino acids. J lost 3 bases, V lost 3 bases, and 7 bases had no gene match. The CDR3 bases are TGCAGTGCTAGTCCCTTCGGGACAGGCTACGAGCAGTACTTC. Protein: CSASPFGTGYEQYF.

The chain combines TRBV29-1 with TRBJ2-7; D gene ambiguous. Germline assignment: CDR1 SQVTM and CDR2 ANQGSEA. Trimming stripped 3 bases from V and 0 bases from J, with 15 bases between. CDR3 size: 15 residues. The CDR3, as DNA: TGCAGCGTTGAGCTAACCAGTAGGAGCTCCTACGAGCAGTACTTC. Translating gives CSVELTSRSSYEQYF.

This chain uses TRBV20-1 with TRBJ1-5, with D possibly matching TRBD1 (6 bases). The V gene lost 4 bases and the J gene lost 0 bases, with 13 bases spanning the gap. This CDR3 has 15 residues. Looked up from germline, CDR1 is DFQATT and CDR2 is SNEGSKA (reference sequence). CDR3: CSATGQTYSNQPQHF. The CDR3 nucleotides read TGCAGTGCTACCGGACAGACCTATAGCAATCAGCCCCAGCATTTT.

The V gene is TRBV7-2, the J gene TRBJ1-2, with a tentative D call TRBD1 (6 bases). V was cut by 2 bases and J by 5 bases, with 15 bases left in between. Germline CDR1 and CDR2: SGHTA and FQGNSA. The CDR3 is 15 amino acids. The CDR3 sequence: CASSLPRTENYGYTF. The DNA of the CDR3 is TGTGCCAGCAGCTTACCTAGGACAGAGAATTATGGCTACACCTTC. Full variable domain (missing parts from reference TRBV7-2 and TRBJ1-2): GAGVSQSPSNKVTEKGKDVELRCDPISGHTALYWYRQSLGQGLEFLIYFQGNSAPDKSGLPSDRFSAERTGGSVSTLTIQRTQQEDSAVYLCASSLPRTENYGYTFGSGTRLTVV.